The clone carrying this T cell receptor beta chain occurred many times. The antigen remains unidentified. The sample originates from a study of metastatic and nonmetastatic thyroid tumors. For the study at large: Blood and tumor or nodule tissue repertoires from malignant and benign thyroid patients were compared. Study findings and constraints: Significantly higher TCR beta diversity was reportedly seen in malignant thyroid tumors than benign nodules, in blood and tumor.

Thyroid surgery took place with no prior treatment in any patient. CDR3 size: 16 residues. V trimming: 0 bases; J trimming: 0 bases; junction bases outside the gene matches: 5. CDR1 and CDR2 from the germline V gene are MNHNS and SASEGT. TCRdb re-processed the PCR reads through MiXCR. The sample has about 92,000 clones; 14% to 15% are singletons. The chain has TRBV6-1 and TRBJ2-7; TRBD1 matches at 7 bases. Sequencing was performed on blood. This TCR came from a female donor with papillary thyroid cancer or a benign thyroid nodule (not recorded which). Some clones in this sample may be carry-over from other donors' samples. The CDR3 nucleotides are TGTGCCAGCAGTGAAGCCAAGACAGGGCTCTCCTACGAGCAGTACTTC. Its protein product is CASSEAKTGLSYEQYF.